This paragraph covers one T cell receptor (beta chain) sequence. V lost 5 bases to trimming and J lost 0 bases, with 10 bases between them. In germline, CDR1 is SGHRS, CDR2 YFSETQ. This CDR3 has 14 residues. The sample comes from a study of blood T cell repertoires in COVID-19. Turning to the study itself: PBMCs, B-cell-depleted T cells, or T cells were the source of the cDNA or gDNA that made up the material.

Recruits, aged about 18 to 89 years, lived in under 25 US areas. Donors of Cohort 3 who recovered were those that had two negative PCRs, clearance, or symptom resolution. As handled by the study authors: Reference gene primer amplification gave nucleated cell count estimates. The assay was immunoSEQ multiplex PCR, and TCRdb's table has in-frame clones only and misses some. V, J and clone size were drawn from that table, and D and trimming were deduced from the DNA. This table holds more than 300,000 clones, roughly 80% found once. The sequence was obtained from a woman aged 45-60 years who had recovered from COVID-19. Material: PBMCs or T cells enriched from blood (not recorded which). The V and J genes are TRBV5-1 and TRBJ2-3, with D perhaps TRBD2 (5 bases). DNA of the CDR3: TGCGCCAGCAGTAGCGAAGGCAGCACAGATACGCAGTATTTT. This gives the protein CASSSEGSTDTQYF.